Listed below are T cell receptor beta chains from one sample, sequenced in a study of chemoradiotherapy in HPV16-positive cancers. Only in-frame clones appear in the TCRdb table, and some are missing; sequencing was by immunoSEQ multiplex PCR. The data hold 13,000 or so clones, with approximately 88% observed a single time. The sequenced sample was blood, obtained from a patient who underwent chemoradiotherapy. The source is a human donor with HPV-associated anogenital cancer. The CDR3 runs from the conserved cysteine through the conserved F or W. Fields, in order: J gene, V gene, CDR3 protein.

TRBJ1-5 | TRBV5-1 | CASSLWGQNQPQHF
TRBJ1-5 | TRBV7-2 | CASSYQKGNNQPQHF
TRBJ1-1 | TRBV5-5 | CASSLAGRVNTEAFF
TRBJ2-1 | TRBV6-6 | CASSYTSGGARNEQFF
TRBJ1-3 | TRBV7-6 | CASSLGQLGSGNTIYF
TRBJ1-1 | TRBV7-3 | CASRDNPNTEAFF
TRBJ2-7 | TRBV9 | CASSVELGAYEQYF
TRBJ2-4 | TRBV5-1 | CASAREGLDIQYF
TRBJ1-2 | TRBV6-6 | CASTLSGQGHGYTF
TRBJ2-7 | TRBV5-4 | CASSLGGFYEQYF
TRBJ1-2 | TRBV5-1 | CASSYRGQGDLNYGYTF
TRBJ1-1 | TRBV19 | CASSPQGTEAFF
TRBJ1-1 | TRBV5-1 | CASSFELNTEAFF
TRBJ2-7 | TRBV15 | CATSEGARVYEQYF
TRBJ2-7 | TRBV5-6 | CASSRARTYEQYF
TRBJ1-1 | TRBV5-1 | CASSYMTGSPFF
TRBJ2-5 | TRBV6-6 | CASCPTSISETQYF
TRBJ2-1 | TRBV11-2 | CASSPRRASGGEQFF
TRBJ2-1 | TRBV5-1 | CASSYHFRDSYNEQFF
TRBJ1-4 | TRBV7-9 | CASSLVWATNEKLFF
TRBJ2-3 | TRBV18 | CASSSEAGGRDGTDTQYF
TRBJ1-1 | TRBV5-1 | CASSGDRGVPEAFF